Listed below are T cell receptor beta chains from one sample, sequenced in a study of blood T cell repertoires in COVID-19. TCRdb keeps only in-frame clones here, not all; method: immunoSEQ multiplex PCR. The table records approximately 200,000 clones, around 80% of them present only once. Sequencing input: peripheral blood. Receptors were obtained from a woman over 75 with COVID-19, enrolled during active disease. Each CDR3 is given with its conserved first and last residue. The D gene is left open where the match is weak. For some rows the clone size is stated as once, few or many, or as a class when expanded; others skip it.

J | size | D | V | CDR3 | DNA
TRBJ2-7 | - | TRBD1 | TRBV3-1/TRBV3-2 | CARSTQGQSYEQYF | TGTGCCAGGTCCACTCAGGGACAGTCCTACGAGCAGTACTTC
TRBJ1-6 | once | TRBD1 | TRBV2 | CASRGDRGRNSPLHF | TGTGCCAGCAGAGGGGACAGGGGGCGGAATTCACCCCTCCACTTT
TRBJ1-1 | - | TRBD1 | TRBV2 | CASKYRGGTEAFF | TGTGCCAGCAAGTACAGGGGGGGGACTGAAGCTTTCTTT
TRBJ2-7 | - | - | TRBV3-1/TRBV3-2 | CASSQATGFSYEQYF | TGTGCCAGCAGCCAAGCTACAGGATTCTCCTACGAGCAGTACTTC
TRBJ1-1 | - | - | TRBV4-1 | CASSQDWGDTEAFF | TGCGCCAGCAGCCAAGATTGGGGGGACACTGAAGCTTTCTTT
TRBJ1-4 | - | TRBD1 | TRBV4-3 | CASSQGQGGVGEKLFF | TGCGCCAGCAGCCAGGGACAGGGCGGTGTGGGGGAAAAACTGTTTTTT
TRBJ2-3 | few | TRBD1 | TRBV7-2 | CASSSGQGRFASTDTQYF | TGTGCCAGCAGCTCGGGACAGGGACGCTTTGCTAGCACAGATACGCAGTATTTT
TRBJ1-4 | - | - | TRBV3-1/TRBV3-2 | CASSQKQILNEKLFF | TGTGCCAGCAGCCAAAAACAGATACTCAATGAAAAACTGTTTTTT
TRBJ2-3 | - | - | TRBV18 | CASSSLARGLTDTQYF | TGTGCCAGCTCAAGCCTAGCGCGGGGACTCACAGATACGCAGTATTTT
TRBJ1-5 | - | - | TRBV4-2 | CASSQEGRYDSNQPQHF | TGTGCCAGCAGCCAAGAGGGCAGGTATGATAGCAATCAGCCCCAGCATTTT
TRBJ2-5 | once | - | TRBV12-2 | CASRWDRDETQYF | TGTGCAAGTCGCTGGGACAGGGATGAGACCCAGTACTTC
TRBJ1-2 | - | TRBD1 | TRBV2 | CASSERGGQGGWYGYTF | TGTGCCAGCAGTGAACGAGGGGGACAGGGGGGTTGGTATGGCTACACCTTC
TRBJ1-2 | - | - | TRBV24-1 | CATSDPYYGYTF | TGTGCCACCAGTGACCCCTACTATGGCTACACCTTC
TRBJ2-1 | - | TRBD2 | TRBV7-9 | CASAGGSLSYNEQFF | TGTGCCAGCGCGGGGGGGTCACTCTCCTACAATGAGCAGTTCTTC
TRBJ2-7 | - | TRBD2 | TRBV7-2 | CASSLRGGPAYEQYF | TGTGCCAGCAGCTTACGGGGAGGGCCAGCCTACGAGCAGTACTTC
TRBJ1-5 | - | TRBD1 | TRBV19 | CASKGWDRGGNQPQHF | TGTGCCAGTAAGGGATGGGACAGGGGAGGGAATCAGCCCCAGCATTTT
TRBJ1-4 | once | - | TRBV10-3 | CAISESTTGLKLFF | TGTGCCATCAGTGAGTCGACAACAGGATTGAAACTGTTTTTT
TRBJ1-1 | - | - | TRBV29-1 | CSVDVVRDTEAFF | TGCAGCGTTGATGTCGTCAGGGACACTGAAGCTTTCTTT
TRBJ1-1 | many | - | TRBV28 | CASSTGNTEAFF | TGTGCCAGCAGTACAGGTAACACTGAAGCTTTCTTT
TRBJ2-5 | - | - | TRBV18 | CASSPLSGETETQYF | TGTGCCAGCTCACCCCTAAGCGGTGAGACGGAGACCCAGTACTTC
TRBJ1-1 | - | TRBD1 | TRBV6-6 | CASSPLTGTEAFF | TGTGCCAGCAGTCCCCTGACAGGGACTGAAGCTTTCTTT
TRBJ1-2 | - | TRBD1 | TRBV7-2 | CASSLARNRGYGYTF | TGTGCCAGCAGCTTAGCTCGGAACAGGGGCTATGGCTACACCTTC
TRBJ2-1 | few | TRBD2 | TRBV7-2 | CASSLEPAGGYNEQFF | TGTGCCAGCAGCTTAGAACCAGCGGGGGGATACAATGAGCAGTTCTTC
TRBJ1-2 | - | TRBD1 | TRBV27 | CASSAQGIYGYTF | TGTGCCAGCAGTGCACAGGGGATCTATGGCTACACCTTC
TRBJ1-3 | - | TRBD1 | TRBV7-6 | CASSPGQGIAAGNTIYF | TGTGCCAGCAGCCCGGGACAGGGGATAGCTGCCGGAAACACCATATATTTT
TRBJ2-7 | few | - | TRBV28 | CASSFERFNPSGPRGEQYF | TGTGCCAGCAGTTTCGAGCGATTCAACCCATCCGGTCCTCGGGGGGAGCAGTACTTC
TRBJ2-2 | - | - | TRBV2 | CASSVMWGIGELFF | TGTGCCAGCAGTGTTATGTGGGGCATCGGGGAGCTGTTTTTT
TRBJ2-7 | - | - | TRBV20-1 | CSAELGQGKYF | TGCAGTGCTGAGTTAGGCCAGGGGAAGTACTTC
TRBJ2-3 | - | - | TRBV6-5 | CASSGRGTDTQYF | TGTGCCTCATCCGGCAGGGGCACAGATACGCAGTATTTT
TRBJ2-7 | - | TRBD2 | TRBV6-1 | CASSEAAGVGYEQYF | TGTGCCAGCAGTGAAGCTGCGGGGGTGGGCTACGAGCAGTACTTC
TRBJ1-1 | - | - | TRBV11-3 | CASSAYGDMNTEAFF | TGTGCCAGCAGCGCGTATGGGGACATGAACACTGAAGCTTTCTTT
TRBJ1-1 | - | - | TRBV18 | CASSASAGMNTEAFF | TGTGCCAGCTCAGCTTCGGCAGGGATGAACACTGAAGCTTTCTTT
TRBJ2-7 | - | TRBD2 | TRBV6-4 | CASAKREGYEQYF | TGTGCCAGCGCCAAGCGGGAGGGTTACGAGCAGTACTTC
TRBJ2-2 | - | TRBD2 | TRBV5-4 | CASSPSGNWPGELFF | TGTGCCAGCAGCCCTAGCGGGAACTGGCCCGGGGAGCTGTTTTTT
TRBJ1-1 | - | TRBD1 | TRBV19 | CASSDYGTGTEAFF | TGTGCCAGTAGTGACTACGGGACAGGGACTGAAGCTTTCTTT
TRBJ1-5 | - | TRBD1 | TRBV4-1 | CASSQFERDRGRSNQPQHF | TGCGCCAGCAGCCAATTTGAGAGGGACAGGGGGCGAAGTAATCAGCCCCAGCATTTT
TRBJ2-1 | - | - | TRBV11-2 | CASSLLDREGEQFF | TGTGCCAGCAGCTTGTTGGACAGGGAGGGTGAGCAGTTCTTC
TRBJ2-6 | few | - | TRBV5-4 | CASSLGLAGANVLTF | TGTGCCAGCAGCCTTGGGCTGGCGGGGGCCAACGTCCTGACTTTC
TRBJ1-2 | - | - | TRBV2 | CASSEVGGNYGYTF | TGTGCCAGCAGTGAAGTAGGCGGTAACTATGGCTACACCTTC
TRBJ2-5 | once | TRBD2 | TRBV3-1/TRBV3-2 | CASSQTSGEETQYF | TGTGCCAGCAGCCAGACTAGCGGGGAAGAGACCCAGTACTTC
TRBJ1-1 | - | TRBD1 | TRBV7-9 | CASSLTTGVTEAFF | TGTGCCAGCAGCTTGACGACAGGGGTTACTGAAGCTTTCTTT
TRBJ2-1 | - | TRBD2 | TRBV11-2 | CASSLGFGGVNLYEQFF | TGTGCCAGCAGCTTAGGCTTTGGGGGGGTAAATTTGTATGAGCAGTTCTTC
TRBJ1-1 | few | TRBD1 | TRBV10-3 | CATAEGAFNTEAFF | TGTGCCACAGCGGAGGGGGCGTTTAACACTGAAGCTTTCTTT
TRBJ1-1 | - | TRBD1 | TRBV5-1 | CASSATGVGNTEAFF | TGCGCCAGCAGCGCTACAGGGGTTGGGAACACTGAAGCTTTCTTT
TRBJ2-2 | - | - | TRBV30 | CAWTGDLVITGELFF | TGTGCCTGGACAGGGGACCTCGTTATAACCGGGGAGCTGTTTTTT
TRBJ1-1 | - | TRBD1 | TRBV5-1 | CASSLGPRGMNTEAFF | TGCGCCAGCAGCTTGGGCCCCAGGGGGATGAACACTGAAGCTTTCTTT
TRBJ2-2 | - | - | TRBV9 | CASSVTSYSTGELFF | TGTGCCAGCAGCGTAACATCTTACAGCACCGGGGAGCTGTTTTTT